This paragraph covers one T cell receptor (beta chain) sequence. The antigen is not known. Primed by a sample-barcoded 5' primer and a J-beta primer mix, a second PCR proceeded for 7 to 11 cycles. TCRdb redid the calling of the 5' RACE reads with MiXCR, one entry per CDR3 protein. This repertoire shows about 1.5 million distinct CDR3 sequences, roughly 40% found once; its top ten account for under 8%. This specimen belongs to a study of blood T cells in healthy people across ages. Study-level points and caveats: TCR beta diversity tracked closely with naive T cell percentage.

The CDR3 sequence is 12 residues long. The V call is TRBV21-1, the J call TRBJ2-7. TRBV21-1 is labeled a pseudogene. The specimen sequenced was blood. The source of this sequence is a woman aged 18 to 35 in good health. CDR3 protein: CASRKRDYEQYF. DNA for the CDR3: TGTGCCAGCAGAAAGCGGGACTACGAGCAGTACTTC.